The 17 T cell receptor beta chains in this list originate from one sample, sequenced in a study of T cell repertoires in cytomegalovirus infection. Their antigens are not known. Each CDR3 protein gets one entry after TCRdb re-called the reads with MiXCR. The sample gives tens of thousands of distinct CDR3 sequences, approximately 20% of which show up once; about 72% is in the top ten. Sequencing was performed on CD8+ T cells from cultured PBMCs, taken from culture after CMV antigen stimulation. The receptor set was obtained from a human donor in good health (CMV status not recorded). Some clones in this sample may be carry-over from other donors' samples.

This chain connects TRBV4-3 to TRBJ2-2; 14 bases line up with TRBD2. The length of the CDR3 is 17 residues. Trimming removed 1 base from V and 4 bases from J; junction bases left unmatched: 2. CDR1 is LGHNA, CDR2 YSLEER, per germline. This CDR3 reads CASSQAGLAGGTGELFF. DNA for the CDR3: TGCGCCAGCAGCCAAGCCGGACTAGCGGGGGGCACCGGGGAGCTGTTTTTT.

This clonotype was seen ten or more times. The chain combines TRBV5-4 with TRBJ2-1; the D gene is possibly TRBD1 (6 bases). The CDR3 consists of 13 residues. Trimming pared 5 bases from V and 5 bases from J, leaving 11 bases between. Germline lookup yields CDR1 SGHNT and CDR2 YYREEE (reference sequence). The CDR3 is CASRMDSHNEQFF. The DNA of the CDR3 is TGTGCCAGCAGAATGGACAGCCACAATGAGCAGTTCTTC.

The rearrangement joins TRBV5-4 to TRBJ1-1, with 8 bases that match TRBD1. Looked up from germline, CDR1 is SGHNT and CDR2 is YYREEE (reference sequence). The CDR3 covers 18 residues. V dropped 1 base and J dropped 5; count of bases not matched to a gene: 16. CDR3 nucleotides: TGTGCCAGCAGCTTGCTGGGGCAGGGGGCTTTTAGTGGTACTGAAGCTTTCTTT. This translates into CASSLLGQGAFSGTEAFF.

The CDR3: CASSQERTGSYWHEQYF. The CDR3 region has the DNA TGCGCCAGCAGCCAAGAGCGGACAGGGAGCTACTGGCACGAGCAGTACTTC. The chain has TRBV4-3 and TRBJ2-7; 8 positions agree with TRBD1. The V and J ends lost 0 bases and 5 bases, in that order; junction bases with no gene match: 12. Germline V CDR1 and CDR2: LGHNA, YSLEER. The CDR3 has 17 amino acids.

This clonotype is a singleton in its sample. The genes are TRBV7-8 and TRBJ2-7; a weak D match, TRBD1 (6 bases). Trimming shortened V by 5 bases and J by 5 bases, and 16 bases separated the two germline ends. The CDR3 has 14 amino acids. Germline V gene sequence: CDR1 SGHVS, CDR2 FQNEAQ. The CDR3 DNA is TGTGCCAGCAGCCCTACAGGGACCAGAGACGAGCAGTACTTC. It translates to CASSPTGTRDEQYF.

The V and J genes are TRBV2 and TRBJ2-1, with D maybe TRBD2 (6 bases). V was cut by 7 bases and J by 2 bases, with 12 bases left in between. The CDR3 runs to 14 residues. Looked up from germline, CDR1 is SNHLY and CDR2 is FYNNEI. DNA for the CDR3: TGTGCCAGCAAGAGCGGGCCCGCCTACAATGAGCAGTTCTTC. It encodes CASKSGPAYNEQFF. Drawing the rest from reference TRBV2 and TRBJ2-1, the complete variable domain is EPEVTQTPSHQVTQMGQEVILRCVPISNHLYFYWYRQILGQKVEFLVSFYNNEISEKSEIFDDQFSVERPDGSNFTLKIRSTKLEDSAMYFCASKSGPAYNEQFFGPGTRLTVL.

This chain links TRBV11-2 with TRBJ2-7; D not resolved. The CDR3 spans 13 residues. With 3 bases removed from V and 6 bases from J, the gap between germline ends came to 12 bases. The germline V gene has CDR1 SGHAT and CDR2 FQNNGV. CDR3 DNA sequence: TGTGCCAGCAGCTTCGCAATAAACAGCGAGCAGTACTTC. This translates into CASSFAINSEQYF. Full variable domain (outside the CDR3, taken from reference TRBV11-2 and TRBJ2-7): EAGVAQSPRYKIIEKRQSVAFWCNPISGHATLYWYQQILGQGPKLLIQFQNNGVVDDSQLPKDRFSAERLKGVDSTLKIQPAKLEDSAVYLCASSFAINSEQYFGPGTRLTVT.

This clonotype appeared a few times. The V gene is TRBV12-3 or TRBV12-4, the J gene TRBJ2-3; the D is unclear. The CDR3 is 15 residues long. V was pared by 1 base and J by 0 bases, with 8 bases between. The CDR3 loop reads CASSLVARSTDTQYF. CDR3 DNA: TGTGCCAGCAGTTTAGTGGCCAGAAGCACAGATACGCAGTATTTT.

This chain links TRBV7-9 with TRBJ2-3; 10 nucleotides align to TRBD2. This CDR3 contains 18 residues. The V segment lost 5 bases and the J segment 2 bases; nucleotides outside the gene matches: 13. Germline CDR1 reads SEHNR; CDR2 reads FQNEAQ (reference sequence). The CDR3 sequence: CASSQMADSGGSTDTQYF. The CDR3 bases are TGTGCCAGCAGCCAGATGGCGGATAGCGGGGGGTCCACAGATACGCAGTATTTT. The full variable domain, in which reference TRBV7-9 and TRBJ2-3 provide the parts outside the CDR3, is DTGVSQNPRHKITKRGQNVTFRCDPISEHNRLYWYRQTLGQGPEFLTYFQNEAQLEKSRLLSDRFSAERPKGSFSTLEIQRTEQGDSAMYLCASSQMADSGGSTDTQYFGPGTRLTVL.

This clonotype was seen a handful of times. The rearrangement uses TRBV27 and TRBJ2-6; D is uncertain. Per the germline V gene, CDR1 is MNHEY and CDR2 is SMNVEV (reference sequence). V gave up 7 bases and J gave up 0 bases, with 7 bases separating them. The CDR3 runs 14 residues. The CDR3 DNA sequence: TGTGCCAGCAACCCTGGCTCTGGGGCCAACGTCCTGACTTTC. Protein: CASNPGSGANVLTF.

The chain recombines TRBV7-9 with TRBJ2-1; TRBD1 aligns across 8 bases. This CDR3 spans 15 amino acids. Germline CDR1 reads SEHNR; CDR2 reads FQNEAQ (reference sequence). J was trimmed by 5 bases and V by 4 bases; bases with no gene match: 7. CDR3 DNA sequence: TGTGCCAGCAGCTCCCCAAACAGGGGGGACAATGAGCAGTTCTTC. It specifies CASSSPNRGDNEQFF. Combining the CDR3 with reference TRBV7-9 and TRBJ2-1 gives the whole variable domain DTGVSQNPRHKITKRGQNVTFRCDPISEHNRLYWYRQTLGQGPEFLTYFQNEAQLEKSRLLSDRFSAERPKGSFSTLEIQRTEQGDSAMYLCASSSPNRGDNEQFFGPGTRLTVL.

This chain joins TRBV6-1 and TRBJ2-3, with 7 nucleotides matching TRBD2. Germline V gives CDR1 MNHNS, CDR2 SASEGT. The CDR3 loop spans 16 amino acids. J was trimmed by 4 bases and V by 0 bases; bases with no gene match: 7. DNA of the CDR3: TGTGCCAGCAGTGAAGCCGGGAGCGGGGCGGCAGATACGCAGTATTTT. The encoded protein is CASSEAGSGAADTQYF.

This clonotype was observed a few times. CDR3 DNA: TGTGCCAGCTTCCAGACGGGGGTCTACAATGAGCAGTTCTTC. It encodes CASFQTGVYNEQFF. The chain is built from TRBV12-3 or TRBV12-4 and TRBJ2-1; D possibly corresponds to TRBD2 (6 bases). The CDR3 runs 14 residues. Between the trimmed V and J ends, which lost 8 bases and 3 bases, there was a span of 14 bases.

The rearrangement joins TRBV12-3 or TRBV12-4 to TRBJ1-2; D may be TRBD1 (6 bases). CDR3 length equals 13 residues. The CDR3 protein is CVWGGAGLDGYTF. In DNA, the CDR3 is TGTGTATGGGGGGGCGCCGGCCTCGATGGCTACACCTTC.

This clonotype was counted at least ten times. The chain uses TRBV7-8 and TRBJ1-5; D unclear. CDR3 length equals 16 residues. The germline V gene encodes CDR1 SGHVS and CDR2 FQNEAQ. The germline V and J ends were trimmed by 0 bases and 4 bases, with 13 bases remaining between them. The CDR3 protein is CASSLAGRVINQPQHF. The CDR3 DNA reads TGTGCCAGCAGCTTAGCCGGGCGGGTAATTAATCAGCCCCAGCATTTT.

This clonotype was recorded a few times. The chain carries TRBV5-1 and TRBJ1-1; D is undetermined. The germline CDR1 and CDR2 sequences are SGHRS and YFSETQ. Between the trimmed V and J ends, which lost 2 bases and 7 bases, there was a span of 9 bases. The CDR3 contains 12 residues. The CDR3 coding sequence is TGCGCCAGCAGCTTCCCTGACGGTGAAGCTTTCTTT. Translating gives CASSFPDGEAFF.

Notes on this clonotype: The junction does not match germline at one end; this may be a read error. This chain links TRBV7-1 with TRBJ1-1; no clear D. TRBV7-1 is noted as an ORF with a role that remains uncertain. The CDR3 totals 17 residues. CDR3 region: CASSDGPPVGMNTEALF. CDR3 in DNA: TGTGCTAGCAGCGATGGGCCCCCGGTGGGAATGAACACTGAAGCTTTATTT.